This record covers a single T cell receptor beta chain. With a J-beta primer mix and a sample-barcoded 5' primer, a second PCR ran about 7 to 12 cycles. One entry per CDR3 protein, called by TCRdb with MiXCR from the 5' RACE reads. The data hold 850,000 to 950,000 distinct CDR3 sequences, with about 30% observed a single time. These data come from a study of blood T cells in healthy people across ages. Trimming took 2 bases from V and 4 from J; bases not matched to a gene: 10. The CDR3 is 17 residues long. Looked up from germline, CDR1 is LNHNV and CDR2 is YYDKDF (reference sequence). This sequence was found in a woman older than 75 in good health. The chain is built from TRBV15 and TRBJ1-5, with 8 bases identical to TRBD1. Sequenced sample: blood. The CDR3 is CATSRPWTGFVNQPQHF. CDR3 nucleotide sequence: TGTGCCACCAGCAGACCCTGGACAGGGTTTGTAAATCAGCCCCAGCATTTT.